This record looks at one TCR beta chain sequence and its context. As yet, its antigen is unknown. These data originate in a study of T cells after yellow fever vaccination. TCRdb reanalysed the 5' RACE reads using MiXCR and keeps one entry per CDR3 protein. The sample carries just under 600,000 distinct CDR3 sequences, around an eighth recorded once. Study observations and caveats: The secondary response was weaker, and its peak arrived faster, on day 5 versus 15. Primary-vaccination clones mostly resurfaced post-booster (more than 95% CD4, just under 90% CD8). Any FACS-sorted repertoire could hold abundant clonotypes that contaminate it from the bulk population. Some clonotypes, a small share, were shared between CD4 and CD8 compartments.

Deletions cut 4 bases from V and 0 bases from J, with 11 bases between. The CDR3 is made up of 15 amino acids. Germline CDR1 reads SGHDT; CDR2 reads YYEEEE. The sequencing used PBMCs, collected on the day of the yellow fever booster vaccination. This TCR was sampled from a man in his thirties or forties who received the YFV17D yellow fever vaccine. This rearrangement joins TRBV5-6 to TRBJ2-4; D unresolved. CDR3 sequence (DNA): TGTGCCAGCAGCCGCCTAGTAGGAGCCAAAAACATTCAGTACTTC. Its protein product is CASSRLVGAKNIQYF.